The T cell receptor beta chain described here comes from a study of T cell responses to AZD1222 COVID-19 vaccine. Background on the study: Second-dose groups at about 4 or about 12 weeks were pooled. Study-wide results and limits: Vaccination with two AZD1222 doses was followed by a rise in Spike-specific TCR breadth and depth. In a largely white British group with more females than males, clonal diversity was possibly underestimated. With dominance at 160-218 and 743-854, vaccine-associated CD4 TCRs spanned spike.

Assay: immunoSEQ multiplex PCR; the TCRdb copy retains only in-frame clones and omits some. The sample carries 90,000 to 120,000 clones, roughly nine tenths recorded once. Worth noting for this clone: Its specificity is unknown.

The material was peripheral blood, obtained on day 0 of AZD1222 vaccination. The receptor was derived from an adult in good health.

The CDR3 loop is CASSYYGRGTYEQYF. The CDR3 nucleotides read TGTGCCAGCAGCTACTACGGGCGGGGAACCTACGAGCAGTACTTC. The chain employs TRBV11-1 and TRBJ2-7; D perhaps matches TRBD2 (6 bases). Trimming took 4 bases from V and 2 from J, leaving 15 bases between them. Germline V lookup: CDR1 SGHAT, CDR2 FQDESV (reference sequence). The CDR3 runs to 15 residues.